Listed here are 7 T cell receptor beta chains from one sample, sequenced in a study of cytotoxic CD8 clonotypes in ibrutinib-treated CLL. Profiled with immunoSEQ multiplex PCR; TCRdb holds only in-frame clones, not every one. The table lists approximately 190,000 clones, just under 80% of them singletons. Here the sequenced sample was PBMCs, taken after 12 months of ibrutinib treatment. The receptor source for this set is a human donor with chronic lymphocytic leukemia.

V is TRBV2 and J is TRBJ1-2; possible D gene TRBD1, 5 bases. Trimming pared 7 bases from V and 8 bases from J, leaving 11 bases between. CDR3 length: 11 amino acids. Germline values: CDR1 SNHLY, CDR2 FYNNEI. CDR3: CASTTTEGYTF. The CDR3 DNA follows: TGTGCCAGCACCACGACAGAAGGCTACACCTTC. The full variable domain, with the rest looked up from reference TRBV2 and TRBJ1-2, is EPEVTQTPSHQVTQMGQEVILRCVPISNHLYFYWYRQILGQKVEFLVSFYNNEISEKSEIFDDQFSVERPDGSNFTLKIRSTKLEDSAMYFCASTTTEGYTFGSGTRLTVV.

This clone was recorded only once. The chain uses TRBV6-1 and TRBJ1-5; D unresolved. The length of the CDR3 is 11 residues. Germline V gene lookup returns CDR1 MNHNS and CDR2 SASEGT. V was clipped by 3 bases and J by 7 bases, with 4 bases between them. The CDR3 reads CASSDGQPQHF. As DNA, the CDR3 is TGTGCCAGCAGTGATGGGCAGCCCCAGCATTTT.

The chain uses TRBV6-1 and TRBJ2-7; D not certain. Germline V gene sequence: CDR1 MNHNS, CDR2 SASEGT. V lost 1 base and J lost 9, with 13 bases in between. The CDR3 is made up of 13 amino acids. The CDR3 here is CASSEDPGTRQYF. In DNA, the CDR3 is TGTGCCAGCAGTGAAGATCCCGGTACGAGGCAGTACTTC.

The chain links TRBV11-3 to TRBJ2-2; D perhaps matches TRBD2 (6 bases). V lost 5 bases to trimming and J lost 5 bases, with 15 bases between them. Germline-derived CDR1 and CDR2 are SGHNT and YENEEA. CDR3 size: 15 residues. CDR3 nucleotides: TGTGCCAGCAGCAAACGACTAGGTTCAACCGGGGAGCTGTTTTTT. Amino acid sequence: CASSKRLGSTGELFF.

The chain carries TRBV5-5 and TRBJ1-1, with D perhaps matching TRBD1 (5 bases). The CDR3 loop spans 13 amino acids. Deletions cut 2 bases from V and 5 bases from J, with 10 bases between. Germline assignment: CDR1 SGHKS and CDR2 YYEKEE (reference sequence). The CDR3 region is CASSLGVGTEAFF. The CDR3 bases are TGTGCCAGCAGCTTAGGGGTGGGGACTGAAGCTTTCTTT.

In its sample, this clone was seen once. J is TRBJ2-7 and V is TRBV7-6, with D hard to call. V gave up 1 base and J gave up 4 bases, with 8 bases separating them. The CDR3 totals 13 residues. Germline CDR1 SGHVS, CDR2 FNYEAQ. The CDR3 region is CASSLGTVYEQYF. The CDR3, as DNA: TGTGCCAGCAGCTTAGGTACGGTGTACGAGCAGTACTTC.

The genes are TRBV7-8 and TRBJ1-5; D remains ambiguous. The CDR3 is 15 amino acids. Germline lookup yields CDR1 SGHVS and CDR2 FQNEAQ. V lost 2 bases and J 0 bases, leaving 8 bases between the germline ends. In DNA, the CDR3 is TGTGCCAGCAGCTTAACGGCTTATAGCAATCAGCCCCAGCATTTT. Amino acid sequence: CASSLTAYSNQPQHF.